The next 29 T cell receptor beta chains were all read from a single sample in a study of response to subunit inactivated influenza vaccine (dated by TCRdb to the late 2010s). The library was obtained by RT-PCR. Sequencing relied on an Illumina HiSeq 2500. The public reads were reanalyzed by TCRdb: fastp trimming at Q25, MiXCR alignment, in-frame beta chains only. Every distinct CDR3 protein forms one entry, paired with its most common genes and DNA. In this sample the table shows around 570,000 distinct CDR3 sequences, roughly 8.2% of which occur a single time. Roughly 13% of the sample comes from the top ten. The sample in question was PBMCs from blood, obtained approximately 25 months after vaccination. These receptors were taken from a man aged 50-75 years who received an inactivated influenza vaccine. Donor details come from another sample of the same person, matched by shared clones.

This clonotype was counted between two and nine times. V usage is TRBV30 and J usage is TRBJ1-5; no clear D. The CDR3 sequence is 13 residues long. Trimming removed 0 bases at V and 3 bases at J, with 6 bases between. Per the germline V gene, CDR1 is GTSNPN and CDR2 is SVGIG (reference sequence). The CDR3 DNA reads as TGTGCCTGGAGTGTACAGCCCAATCAGCCCCAGCATTTT. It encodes CAWSVQPNQPQHF.

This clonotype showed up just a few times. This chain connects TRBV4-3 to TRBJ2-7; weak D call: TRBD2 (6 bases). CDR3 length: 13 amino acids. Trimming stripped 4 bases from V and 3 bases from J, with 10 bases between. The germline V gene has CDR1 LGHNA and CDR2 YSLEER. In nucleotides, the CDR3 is TGCGCCAGCAGCCCATGGGGAGGCTACGAGCAGTACTTC. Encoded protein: CASSPWGGYEQYF.

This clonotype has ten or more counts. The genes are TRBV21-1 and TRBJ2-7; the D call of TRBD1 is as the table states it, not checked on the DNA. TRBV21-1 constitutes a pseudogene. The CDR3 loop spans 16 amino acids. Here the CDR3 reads CASSKIPRPHGNEQYF. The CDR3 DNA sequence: TGTGCCAGCAGCAAAATTCCTCGGCCACACGGGAACGAGCAGTACTTC.

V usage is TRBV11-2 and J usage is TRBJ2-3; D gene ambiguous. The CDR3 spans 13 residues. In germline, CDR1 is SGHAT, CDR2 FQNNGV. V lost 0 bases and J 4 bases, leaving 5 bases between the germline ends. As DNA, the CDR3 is TGTGCCAGCAGCTTAGAACTATCAGATACGCAGTATTTT. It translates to CASSLELSDTQYF.

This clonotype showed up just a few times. The CDR3 DNA sequence: TGTGCCAGCAGTGGAACCGGGACAGGTGTCAACTATGGCTACACCTTC. It yields the protein CASSGTGTGVNYGYTF. The rearrangement joins TRBV25-1 to TRBJ1-2, with 8 bases fitting TRBD1. Trimming at V came to 4 bases and at J to 2 bases, leaving 9 bases not matched to a gene. The CDR3 covers 16 residues. Germline V gives CDR1 MGHDK, CDR2 SYGVNS.

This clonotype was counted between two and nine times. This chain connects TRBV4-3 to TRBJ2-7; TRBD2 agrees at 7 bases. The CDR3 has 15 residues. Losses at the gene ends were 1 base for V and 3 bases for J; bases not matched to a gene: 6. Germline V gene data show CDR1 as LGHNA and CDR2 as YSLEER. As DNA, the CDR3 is TGCGCCAGCAGCCAAGCCCCTAGCGGCAGCTACGAGCAGTACTTC. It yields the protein CASSQAPSGSYEQYF.

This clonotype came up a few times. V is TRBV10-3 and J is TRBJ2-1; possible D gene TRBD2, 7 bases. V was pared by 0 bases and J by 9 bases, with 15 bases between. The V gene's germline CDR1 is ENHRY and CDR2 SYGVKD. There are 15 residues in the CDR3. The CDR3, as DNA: TGTGCCATCAGTGAGTCGAACGCGGGGGCATCTGAGCAGTTCTTC. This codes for CAISESNAGASEQFF.

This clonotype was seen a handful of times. CDR3 sequence reads: CASSDQGQRETQYF. The CDR3 DNA sequence: TGTGCCAGCAGCGACCAGGGACAACGGGAGACCCAGTACTTC. This chain uses TRBV21-1 with TRBJ2-5; the table's D call, TRBD1, has no DNA check behind it. TRBV21-1 represents a pseudogene. CDR3 length: 14 residues.

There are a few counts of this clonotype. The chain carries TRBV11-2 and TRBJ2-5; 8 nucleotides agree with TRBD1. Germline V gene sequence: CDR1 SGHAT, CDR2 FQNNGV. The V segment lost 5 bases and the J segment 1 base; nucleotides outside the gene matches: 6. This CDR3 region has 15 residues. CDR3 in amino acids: CASSTGQGFQETQYF. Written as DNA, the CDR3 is TGTGCCAGCAGCACCGGACAGGGTTTCCAAGAGACCCAGTACTTC.

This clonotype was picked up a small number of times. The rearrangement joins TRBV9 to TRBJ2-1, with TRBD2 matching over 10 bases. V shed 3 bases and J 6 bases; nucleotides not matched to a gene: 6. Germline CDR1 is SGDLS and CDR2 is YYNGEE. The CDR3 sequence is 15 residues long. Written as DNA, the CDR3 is TGTGCCAGCAGCGAAACTAGCGGGGCCGCCAATGAGCAGTTCTTC. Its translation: CASSETSGAANEQFF. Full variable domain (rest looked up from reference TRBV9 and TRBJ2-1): DSGVTQTPKHLITATGQRVTLRCSPRSGDLSVYWYQQSLDQGLQFLIQYYNGEERAKGNILERFSAQQFPDLHSELNLSSLELGDSALYFCASSETSGAANEQFFGPGTRLTVL.

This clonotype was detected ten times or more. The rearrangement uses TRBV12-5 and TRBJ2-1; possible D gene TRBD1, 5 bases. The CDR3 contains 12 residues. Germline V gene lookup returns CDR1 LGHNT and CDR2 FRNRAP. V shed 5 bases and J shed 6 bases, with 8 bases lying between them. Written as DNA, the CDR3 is TGTGCTAGTGGTCTAACAGGCAATGAGCAGTTCTTC. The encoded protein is CASGLTGNEQFF.

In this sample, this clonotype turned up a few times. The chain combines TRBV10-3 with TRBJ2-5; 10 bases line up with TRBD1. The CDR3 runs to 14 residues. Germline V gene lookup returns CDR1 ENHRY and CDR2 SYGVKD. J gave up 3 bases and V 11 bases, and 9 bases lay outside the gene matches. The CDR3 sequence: CAAQRDRGKETQYF. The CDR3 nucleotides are TGTGCCGCACAGCGGGACAGGGGAAAAGAGACCCAGTACTTC.

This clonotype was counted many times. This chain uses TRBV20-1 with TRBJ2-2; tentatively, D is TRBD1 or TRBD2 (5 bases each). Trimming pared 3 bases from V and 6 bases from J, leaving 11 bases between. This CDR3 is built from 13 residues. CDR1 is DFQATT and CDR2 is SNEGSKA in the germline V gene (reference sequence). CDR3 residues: CSASRGRAGELFF. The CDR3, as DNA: TGCAGTGCTAGCCGGGGACGAGCCGGGGAGCTGTTTTTT.

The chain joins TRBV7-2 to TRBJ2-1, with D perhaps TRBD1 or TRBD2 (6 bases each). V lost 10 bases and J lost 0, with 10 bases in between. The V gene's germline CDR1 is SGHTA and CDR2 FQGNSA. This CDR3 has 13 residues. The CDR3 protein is CATEGGSYNEQFF. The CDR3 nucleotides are TGTGCCACCGAGGGGGGCTCCTACAATGAGCAGTTCTTC.

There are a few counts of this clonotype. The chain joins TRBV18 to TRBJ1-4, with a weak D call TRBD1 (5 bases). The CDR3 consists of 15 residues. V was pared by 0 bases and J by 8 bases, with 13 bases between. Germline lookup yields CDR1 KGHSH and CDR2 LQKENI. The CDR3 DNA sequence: TGTGCCAGCTCACCACCGATGGGACTGGAGGAAAAACTGTTTTTT. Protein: CASSPPMGLEEKLFF. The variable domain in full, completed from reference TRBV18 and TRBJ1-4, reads NAGVMQNPRHLVRRRGQEARLRCSPMKGHSHVYWYRQLPEEGLKFMVYLQKENIIDESGMPKERFSAEFPKEGPSILRIQQVVRGDSAAYFCASSPPMGLEEKLFFGSGTQLSVL.

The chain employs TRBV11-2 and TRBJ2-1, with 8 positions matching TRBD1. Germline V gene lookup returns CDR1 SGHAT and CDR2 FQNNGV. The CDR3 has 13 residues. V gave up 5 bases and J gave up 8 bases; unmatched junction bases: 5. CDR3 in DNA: TGTGCCAGCAGCCGGGGGACAGGTTATGAGCAGTTCTTC. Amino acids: CASSRGTGYEQFF.

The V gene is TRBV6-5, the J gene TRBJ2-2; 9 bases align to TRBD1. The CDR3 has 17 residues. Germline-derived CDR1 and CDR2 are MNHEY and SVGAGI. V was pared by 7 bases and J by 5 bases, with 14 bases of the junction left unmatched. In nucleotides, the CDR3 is TGTGCCAGCAATTTAGGGACAGGGAAAAAAATGACCGGGGAGCTGTTTTTT. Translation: CASNLGTGKKMTGELFF.

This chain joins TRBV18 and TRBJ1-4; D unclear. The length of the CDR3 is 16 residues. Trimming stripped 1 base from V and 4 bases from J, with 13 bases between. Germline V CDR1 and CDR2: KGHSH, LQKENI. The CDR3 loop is CASSPRRAWGNEKLFF. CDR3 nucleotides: TGTGCCAGCTCACCACGGCGCGCTTGGGGTAATGAAAAACTGTTTTTT.

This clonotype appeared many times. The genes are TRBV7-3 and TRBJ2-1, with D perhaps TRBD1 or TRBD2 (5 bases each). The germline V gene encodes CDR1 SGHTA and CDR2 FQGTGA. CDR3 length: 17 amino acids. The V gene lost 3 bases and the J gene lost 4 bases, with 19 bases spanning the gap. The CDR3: CASSLSAGASRYNEQFF. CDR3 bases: TGTGCCAGCAGCTTGTCGGCCGGGGCTAGCAGGTACAATGAGCAGTTCTTC.

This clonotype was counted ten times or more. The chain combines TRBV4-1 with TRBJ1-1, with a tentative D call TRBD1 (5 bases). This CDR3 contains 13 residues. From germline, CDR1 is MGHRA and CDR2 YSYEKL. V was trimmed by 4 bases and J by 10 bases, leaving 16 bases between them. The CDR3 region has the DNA TGCGCCAGCAGCCCCTCCAAGGGGTACGCAGCTTTCTTT. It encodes CASSPSKGYAAFF.

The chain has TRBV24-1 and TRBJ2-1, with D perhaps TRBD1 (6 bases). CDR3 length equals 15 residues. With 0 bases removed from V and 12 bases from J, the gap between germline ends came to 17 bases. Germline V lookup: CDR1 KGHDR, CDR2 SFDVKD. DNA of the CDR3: TGTGCCACCAGTGATTTGAGGGACACCTTTGGGTTGCAGTTCTTC. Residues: CATSDLRDTFGLQFF.

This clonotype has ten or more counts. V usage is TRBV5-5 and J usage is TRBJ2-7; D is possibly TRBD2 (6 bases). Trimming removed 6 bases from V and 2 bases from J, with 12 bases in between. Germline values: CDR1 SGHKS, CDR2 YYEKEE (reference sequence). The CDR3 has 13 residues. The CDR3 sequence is CASTPTSPYEQYF. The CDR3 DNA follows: TGTGCCAGCACCCCGACTAGTCCCTACGAGCAGTACTTC.

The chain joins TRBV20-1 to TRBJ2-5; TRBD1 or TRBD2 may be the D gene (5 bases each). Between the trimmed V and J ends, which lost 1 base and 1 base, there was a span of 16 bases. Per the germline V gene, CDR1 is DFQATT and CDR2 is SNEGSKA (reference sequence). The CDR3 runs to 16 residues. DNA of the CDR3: TGCAGTGCTAGAGCCCCCCAGGGACCGGCCCAAGAGACCCAGTACTTC. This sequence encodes CSARAPQGPAQETQYF.

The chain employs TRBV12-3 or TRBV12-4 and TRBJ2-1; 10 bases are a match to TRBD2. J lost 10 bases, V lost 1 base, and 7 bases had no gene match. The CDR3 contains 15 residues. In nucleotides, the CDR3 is TGTGCCAGCAGTTTAGGCCTAGCGGGGGAAGAAGAGCAGTTCTTC. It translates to CASSLGLAGEEEQFF.

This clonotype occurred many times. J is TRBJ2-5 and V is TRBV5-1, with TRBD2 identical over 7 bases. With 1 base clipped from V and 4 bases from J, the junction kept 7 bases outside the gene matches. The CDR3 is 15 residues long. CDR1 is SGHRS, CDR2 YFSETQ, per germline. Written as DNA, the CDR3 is TGCGCCAGCAGCTTGAACGGGGGGAGGTCAGAGACCCAGTACTTC. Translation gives CASSLNGGRSETQYF.

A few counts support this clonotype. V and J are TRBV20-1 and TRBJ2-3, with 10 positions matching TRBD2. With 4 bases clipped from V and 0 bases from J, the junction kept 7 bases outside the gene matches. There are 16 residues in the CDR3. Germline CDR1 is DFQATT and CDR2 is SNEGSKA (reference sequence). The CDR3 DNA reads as TGCAGTGCTAATCCCGTGACTAGCGGGAGCACAGATACGCAGTATTTT. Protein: CSANPVTSGSTDTQYF.

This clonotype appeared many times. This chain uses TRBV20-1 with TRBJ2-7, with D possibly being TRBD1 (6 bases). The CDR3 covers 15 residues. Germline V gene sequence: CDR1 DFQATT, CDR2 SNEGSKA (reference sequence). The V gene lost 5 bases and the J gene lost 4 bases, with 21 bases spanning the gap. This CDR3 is CSAPRVSRGVYEQYF. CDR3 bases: TGCAGTGCTCCGCGTGTGAGCAGGGGAGTATACGAGCAGTACTTC.

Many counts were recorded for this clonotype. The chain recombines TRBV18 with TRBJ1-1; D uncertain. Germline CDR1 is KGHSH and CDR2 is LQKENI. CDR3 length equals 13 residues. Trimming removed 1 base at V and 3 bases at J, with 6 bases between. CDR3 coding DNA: TGTGCCAGCTCACCACACGGAGACACTGAAGCTTTCTTT. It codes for CASSPHGDTEAFF.

CDR3 coding DNA: TGTGCCAGCAGCTTAGTGACAGGCTATGGCTACACCTTC. Translation: CASSLVTGYGYTF. The chain uses TRBV7-2 and TRBJ1-2; maybe TRBD1 (6 bases). CDR3 length: 13 residues. V shed 1 base and J shed 4 bases, with 7 bases lying between them. Germline CDR1 and CDR2: SGHTA and FQGNSA.